What follows are 30 T cell receptor beta chains derived from one specimen sequenced in a study of monozygotic twins with inflammatory bowel disease. TCRdb re-called the 5' RACE reads; one entry per CDR3 protein, DNA not given. This sample lists 400,000 to 500,000 distinct CDR3 sequences; its ten largest clones have approximately 2.3%. The specimen sequenced was blood. The receptors were sampled from a human donor with ulcerative colitis or Crohn's disease, or a healthy co-twin of an affected twin (not recorded which).

V usage is TRBV5-1 and J usage is TRBJ2-3. This CDR3 is built from 14 residues. CDR1 and CDR2 from the germline V gene are SGHRS and YFSETQ. CDR3 residues: CASSYGPSTDTQYF.

This chain uses TRBV5-5 with TRBJ2-2; TCRdb's D call of TRBD2 is untestable without DNA. CDR3 length equals 16 residues. CDR1 is SGHKS and CDR2 is YYEKEE in the germline V gene (reference sequence). CDR3: CASSLLARANLGELFF.

The chain has TRBV4-1 and TRBJ2-2; there is no DNA to check the TCRdb D call of TRBD1. CDR1 is MGHRA and CDR2 is YSYEKL in the germline V gene. The CDR3 is made up of 16 amino acids. The CDR3 loop reads CASSPIPGGHTGELFF.

The J gene is TRBJ1-2, the V gene TRBV5-6; TCRdb returns TRBD1, unconfirmable since there is no DNA. CDR1 is SGHDT, CDR2 YYEEEE, per germline. CDR3 length: 15 amino acids. The chain's CDR3 is CASSSSDRPNYGYTF.

The chain carries TRBV6-6 and TRBJ2-1. Germline V CDR1 and CDR2: MNHNY, SVGAGI (reference sequence). CDR3 size: 11 residues. The CDR3 is CASSDRDEQFF.

The chain joins TRBV20-1 to TRBJ1-4. CDR1 and CDR2 from the germline V gene are DFQATT and SNEGSKA (reference sequence). The CDR3 sequence is 14 residues long. CDR3 loop: CSARERGGFEKLFF.

The V call is TRBV12-3 or TRBV12-4, the J call TRBJ2-2; TCRdb gives TRBD1 as the D gene, but with no DNA this cannot be confirmed. The length of the CDR3 is 11 residues. CDR3 sequence reads: CASTPGPRMFF.

This chain connects TRBV19 to TRBJ1-3; absent DNA, TCRdb's TRBD1 call cannot be checked. Germline CDR1 LNHDA, CDR2 SQIVND (reference sequence). This CDR3 has 16 residues. CDR3 sequence reads: CASSFRDTYSGNTIYF.

This chain uses TRBV20-1 with TRBJ2-1. CDR3 length: 13 residues. In germline, CDR1 is DFQATT, CDR2 SNEGSKA (reference sequence). CDR3 region: CSVFGDSYNEQFF.

CDR3 in amino acids: CASSGETGMWGSDTQYF. The chain couples TRBV9 to TRBJ2-3; checking the TCRdb D call of TRBD1 is not possible without DNA. The CDR3 extends over 17 amino acids. Germline CDR1 SGDLS, CDR2 YYNGEE.

The rearrangement links TRBV12-3 or TRBV12-4 to TRBJ2-5. This CDR3 has 11 amino acids. CDR3 residues: CASSMGETQYF.

The chain uses TRBV20-1 and TRBJ1-1. Germline values: CDR1 DFQATT, CDR2 SNEGSKA (reference sequence). This CDR3 is built from 13 residues. The CDR3 is CSARDIGRTEAFF.

The chain recombines TRBV20-1 with TRBJ1-4. This CDR3 region has 18 residues. Per germline, CDR1 DFQATT and CDR2 SNEGSKA (reference sequence). The CDR3 loop reads CSARALGEVDATNEKLFF.

CDR3 protein: CASSIGGSGTGELFF. The chain recombines TRBV19 with TRBJ2-2; checking the TCRdb D call of TRBD2 is not possible without DNA. Germline values: CDR1 LNHDA, CDR2 SQIVND (reference sequence). The CDR3 is made up of 15 amino acids.

The chain employs TRBV7-3 and TRBJ2-3; the D gene TCRdb calls, TRBD2, cannot be checked with no DNA. Germline V gene sequence: CDR1 SGHTA, CDR2 FQGTGA. This CDR3 has 15 amino acids. This chain's CDR3 is CASSLDVVRVNTQYF. Using reference TRBV7-3 and TRBJ2-3 for the parts outside the CDR3, the full variable domain is GAGVSQTPSNKVTEKGKYVELRCDPISGHTALYWYRQSLGQGPEFLIYFQGTGAADDSGLPNDRFFAVRPEGSVSTLKIQRTERGDSAVYLCASSLDVVRVNTQYFGPGTRLTVL.

The V call is TRBV6-2 or TRBV6-3, the J call TRBJ2-7; TCRdb's D gene call, TRBD2, goes unchecked for lack of DNA. Germline V lookup: CDR1 MNHEY, CDR2 SVGEGT. This CDR3 region has 14 residues. CDR3 sequence: CASRKGGGTYEQYF.

This rearrangement joins TRBV5-1 to TRBJ2-1; no DNA is available, so the TRBD2 call from TCRdb remains unchecked. The CDR3 is 16 residues long. Germline lookup yields CDR1 SGHRS and CDR2 YFSETQ. The CDR3 sequence: CASSLEETSGDNEQFF.

This sequence joins TRBV7-8 and TRBJ2-5; TCRdb names TRBD2, which stays unverified in the absence of DNA. CDR3 length equals 16 residues. Germline loops: CDR1 SGHVS, CDR2 FQNEAQ. Here the CDR3 reads CASSSPSEPYQETQYF.

The chain has TRBV27 and TRBJ1-2; TCRdb's D call of TRBD1 is untestable without DNA. CDR1 and CDR2 from the germline V gene are MNHEY and SMNVEV (reference sequence). The CDR3 spans 15 residues. This CDR3 is CASRGPGQGLNGYTF.

The chain has TRBV3-1 and TRBJ2-3; TCRdb returns TRBD2, unconfirmable since there is no DNA. The CDR3 extends over 16 amino acids. Germline values: CDR1 LGHDT, CDR2 YNNKEL (reference sequence). CDR3 amino acids: CASSQAFGASPDTQYF.

This chain links TRBV5-1 with TRBJ2-1; TCRdb outputs TRBD1, but without DNA this stays unchecked. Per germline, CDR1 SGHRS and CDR2 YFSETQ. This CDR3 is built from 15 residues. CDR3 protein: CASSLAGRGGGEQFF.

J is TRBJ1-2 and V is TRBV6-1. Per germline, CDR1 MNHNS and CDR2 SASEGT. The CDR3 covers 13 residues. The CDR3 sequence is CASSERPLYGYTF.

The genes are TRBV7-2 and TRBJ2-1; TCRdb's D call, TRBD1, is unchecked because there is no DNA. Germline CDR1 and CDR2: SGHTA and FQGNSA. This CDR3 is 12 amino acids long. CDR3: CASSLESGQQFF.

V usage is TRBV27 and J usage is TRBJ2-5; TCRdb picks TRBD2, but there is no DNA to check that call. This CDR3 spans 12 amino acids. Germline CDR1 is MNHEY and CDR2 is SMNVEV (reference sequence). The CDR3 here is CATRRGLETQYF.

CDR3 amino acids: CASSLGSGGITDTQYF. J is TRBJ2-3 and V is TRBV7-2; absent DNA, TCRdb's TRBD2 call cannot be checked. Germline V gene data show CDR1 as SGHTA and CDR2 as FQGNSA. CDR3 length: 16 residues. The whole variable domain, remainder taken from reference TRBV7-2 and TRBJ2-3, is GAGVSQSPSNKVTEKGKDVELRCDPISGHTALYWYRQSLGQGLEFLIYFQGNSAPDKSGLPSDRFSAERTGGSVSTLTIQRTQQEDSAVYLCASSLGSGGITDTQYFGPGTRLTVL.

The chain carries TRBV13 and TRBJ2-5; the D gene TCRdb calls, TRBD1, cannot be checked with no DNA. The CDR3 covers 14 residues. Germline V lookup: CDR1 PRHDT, CDR2 FYEKMQ (reference sequence). This CDR3 reads CASSNTGIQETQYF.

The V gene is TRBV2, the J gene TRBJ1-3. Germline values: CDR1 SNHLY, CDR2 FYNNEI. CDR3 length equals 13 residues. CDR3 region: CASTRIFGNTIYF.

The V and J genes are TRBV12-3 or TRBV12-4 and TRBJ2-2; TCRdb's assignment of TRBD2 cannot be checked, as there is no DNA. The CDR3 has 15 amino acids. CDR3 sequence: CASRGVAGVTGELFF.

This chain links TRBV5-1 with TRBJ1-1; without DNA, the TCRdb call of TRBD1 cannot be checked. This CDR3 is 15 amino acids long. Germline CDR1 and CDR2: SGHRS and YFSETQ. The CDR3 sequence is CASSFGQGRDTEAFF. Supplemented by reference TRBV5-1 and TRBJ1-1, the full variable domain reads KAGVTQTPRYLIKTRGQQVTLSCSPISGHRSVSWYQQTPGQGLQFLFEYFSETQRNKGNFPGRFSGRQFSNSRSEMNVSTLELGDSALYLCASSFGQGRDTEAFFGQGTRLTVV.

The V call is TRBV11-2, the J call TRBJ1-6; with no DNA, the TCRdb D assignment of TRBD1 cannot be verified. The CDR3 loop spans 14 amino acids. CDR1 SGHAT and CDR2 FQNNGV come from the germline V gene. Here the CDR3 reads CASSLDTGGSPLHF.